The rows below give T cell receptor beta chains drawn from one sample of a study of T-cell reconstitution after alpha-beta-depleted transplantation in children. TCRdb called the PCR reads again in MiXCR, with one record for every CDR3 protein. The sample lists almost 600,000 distinct CDR3 sequences, 20% to 30% occurring once. The sample was PBMCs, taken before TCRalphabeta/CD19-depleted stem cell transplant. These receptors were obtained from a boy under two years old with Wiskott-Aldrich syndrome, due to receive a stem cell transplant. Both conserved end residues are part of each CDR3. A D gene is named only where the DNA matches it firmly. Not every row has a clone size; where given, it reads once, few, many or a size class.

size: NA
D: NA
J: TRBJ2-5
V: TRBV5-1
CDR3: CASSVTSGTTQYF
DNA: TGCGCCAGCAGCGTCACTAGTGGGACGACCCAGTACTTC

size: NA
D: NA
J: TRBJ2-3
V: TRBV4-2
CDR3: CASSQRVGGPTTDTQYF
DNA: TGTGCCAGCAGCCAACGAGTAGGCGGACCAACGACAGATACGCAGTATTTT

size: once
D: TRBD2
J: TRBJ2-1
V: TRBV11-1
CDR3: CASSTPGTSGRGSYNEQFF
DNA: TGTGCCAGCAGCACTCCCGGGACTAGCGGGAGGGGTTCCTACAATGAGCAGTTCTTC

size: few
D: TRBD1
J: TRBJ2-5
V: TRBV7-6
CDR3: CASSTSDRVGETQYF
DNA: TGTGCCAGCAGCACCAGTGACAGGGTCGGAGAGACCCAGTACTTC

size: few
D: NA
J: TRBJ1-2
V: TRBV27
CDR3: CASSPRGRWNGYTF
DNA: TGTGCCAGCAGCCCCCGCGGCAGATGGAATGGCTACACCTTC

size: NA
D: NA
J: TRBJ2-2
V: TRBV5-1
CDR3: CASSLSGGTGELFF
DNA: TGCGCCAGCAGCTTGAGCGGCGGGACCGGGGAGCTGTTTTTT

size: NA
D: NA
J: TRBJ2-1
V: TRBV10-3
CDR3: CAIRAGNEQFF
DNA: TGTGCCATCAGGGCAGGCAATGAGCAGTTCTTC

size: few
D: TRBD2
J: TRBJ2-3
V: TRBV5-1
CDR3: CAQGSKRGLDTQYF
DNA: TGCGCCCAAGGGAGCAAGCGGGGCCTGGATACGCAGTATTTT

size: NA
D: NA
J: TRBJ2-5
V: TRBV10-3
CDR3: CAISMNQETQYF
DNA: TGTGCCATCAGTATGAACCAGGAGACCCAGTACTTC

size: few
D: TRBD2
J: TRBJ2-1
V: TRBV5-1
CDR3: CASSLLTSGHEQFF
DNA: TGCGCCAGCAGCTTGCTAACTAGCGGCCATGAGCAGTTCTTC

size: NA
D: NA
J: TRBJ2-2
V: TRBV6-1
CDR3: CASSGFGQGGGELFF
DNA: TGTGCCAGCAGTGGTTTTGGTCAGGGCGGCGGGGAGCTGTTTTTT

size: few
D: TRBD2
J: TRBJ2-2
V: TRBV5-1
CDR3: CASSPGLAATNTGELFF
DNA: TGCGCCAGCAGCCCCGGACTAGCGGCCACGAACACCGGGGAGCTGTTTTTT

size: few
D: NA
J: TRBJ2-1
V: TRBV12-3/TRBV12-4
CDR3: CASRSRSGHSAGNEQFF
DNA: TGTGCCAGCAGATCTCGGTCAGGACACTCGGCGGGGAATGAGCAGTTCTTC

size: NA
D: NA
J: TRBJ2-3
V: TRBV3-1
CDR3: CASSPRRGRKDTQYF
DNA: TGTGCCAGCAGCCCTAGACGGGGACGGAAAGATACGCAGTATTTT

size: few
D: TRBD2
J: TRBJ2-5
V: TRBV14
CDR3: CASSRQDGTSGRRYHQYF
DNA: TGTGCCAGCAGCCGACAAGATGGGACTAGCGGGAGGCGATACCACCAGTACTTC

size: few
D: NA
J: TRBJ1-2
V: TRBV12-3/TRBV12-4
CDR3: CSSGPRDFYGYTF
DNA: TGTTCCAGCGGCCCTCGGGACTTTTATGGCTACACCTTC

size: NA
D: TRBD2
J: TRBJ2-1
V: TRBV10-3
CDR3: CAINGGSAYNEQFF
DNA: TGTGCCATCAATGGCGGGAGCGCCTACAATGAGCAGTTCTTC

size: few
D: NA
J: TRBJ2-7
V: TRBV7-2
CDR3: CASKRGGIYEQYF
DNA: TGTGCCAGCAAGAGGGGTGGGATCTACGAGCAGTACTTC

size: NA
D: TRBD1
J: TRBJ2-1
V: TRBV5-1
CDR3: CASSLAPTGGPPYNEQFF
DNA: TGCGCCAGCAGCTTGGCCCCGACAGGGGGCCCACCCTACAATGAGCAGTTCTTC

size: few
D: TRBD1
J: TRBJ2-7
V: TRBV5-1
CDR3: CASSQRQGVYEQYF
DNA: TGCGCCAGCAGCCAACGACAGGGCGTATACGAGCAGTACTTC

size: few
D: TRBD1
J: TRBJ2-5
V: TRBV24-1
CDR3: CATSEWDREIHQETQYF
DNA: TGTGCCACCAGTGAGTGGGACAGGGAGATCCACCAAGAGACCCAGTACTTC

size: NA
D: NA
J: TRBJ2-3
V: TRBV5-5
CDR3: CASSFDPSTDTQYF
DNA: TGTGCCAGCTCCTTCGACCCTAGCACAGATACGCAGTATTTT

size: NA
D: TRBD2
J: TRBJ2-1
V: TRBV6-1
CDR3: CASRPIAGVGEQFF
DNA: TGTGCCAGCAGACCTATAGCGGGAGTGGGTGAGCAGTTCTTC

size: NA
D: NA
J: TRBJ2-6
V: TRBV5-1
CDR3: CASSLGIGGSGANVLTF
DNA: TGCGCCAGCAGCTTGGGAATAGGGGGCTCTGGGGCCAACGTCCTGACTTTC

size: few
D: TRBD1
J: TRBJ1-6
V: TRBV11-2
CDR3: CASSLTGPNSPLHF
DNA: TGTGCCAGCAGCTTGACAGGGCCCAATTCACCCCTCCACTTT

size: few
D: NA
J: TRBJ1-5
V: TRBV19
CDR3: CASSKGRPVDQPQHF
DNA: TGTGCCAGTAGTAAAGGACGCCCGGTAGATCAGCCCCAGCATTTT

size: NA
D: TRBD2
J: TRBJ2-5
V: TRBV10-3
CDR3: CAISEETSGRETQYF
DNA: TGTGCCATCAGTGAGGAGACTAGCGGGAGAGAGACCCAGTACTTC

size: few
D: NA
J: TRBJ2-2
V: TRBV9
CDR3: CASSEYNTGELFF
DNA: TGTGCCAGCAGCGAGTATAACACCGGGGAGCTGTTTTTT

size: few
D: TRBD1
J: TRBJ1-6
V: TRBV6-5
CDR3: CASSLPGAGTGDSPLHF
DNA: TGTGCCAGCAGTTTACCGGGCGCCGGGACAGGGGATTCACCCCTCCACTTT

size: NA
D: TRBD1
J: TRBJ2-7
V: TRBV12-3/TRBV12-4
CDR3: CASSQTGTGGYEQYF
DNA: TGTGCCAGCAGCCAGACCGGGACAGGGGGCTACGAGCAGTACTTC

size: NA
D: NA
J: TRBJ2-3
V: TRBV20-1
CDR3: CSAYRDTQYF
DNA: TGCAGTGCTTACAGGGATACGCAGTATTTT

size: NA
D: NA
J: TRBJ2-3
V: TRBV27
CDR3: CASSFRGWGVTDTQYF
DNA: TGTGCCAGCAGTTTCAGGGGCTGGGGTGTCACAGATACGCAGTATTTT

size: NA
D: NA
J: TRBJ2-1
V: TRBV5-1
CDR3: CASSLGGDNNEQFF
DNA: TGCGCCAGCAGCTTGGGGGGAGATAACAATGAGCAGTTCTTC

size: NA
D: NA
J: TRBJ2-3
V: TRBV29-1
CDR3: CSVELIARRTDTQYF
DNA: TGCAGCGTTGAATTAATAGCTAGACGCACAGATACGCAGTATTTT

size: few
D: TRBD1
J: TRBJ2-7
V: TRBV27
CDR3: CASSPLFGDRAYEQYF
DNA: TGTGCCAGCAGCCCCTTGTTTGGGGACAGGGCCTACGAGCAGTACTTC

size: few
D: NA
J: TRBJ2-1
V: TRBV27
CDR3: CASSRNSLDEQFF
DNA: TGTGCCAGCAGCCGGAATAGTCTTGATGAGCAGTTCTTC

size: NA
D: NA
J: TRBJ2-6
V: TRBV5-1
CDR3: CASSFGATSGANVLTF
DNA: TGCGCCAGCAGCTTCGGGGCTACCTCTGGGGCCAACGTCCTGACTTTC

size: NA
D: NA
J: TRBJ2-7
V: TRBV6-5
CDR3: CASSSGQGRYEQYF
DNA: TGTGCCAGCAGTTCTGGCCAGGGGCGCTACGAGCAGTACTTC

size: NA
D: NA
J: TRBJ2-5
V: TRBV7-2
CDR3: CASSLTQLLGETQYF
DNA: TGTGCCAGCAGCTTAACGCAGCTATTAGGAGAGACCCAGTACTTC

size: few
D: NA
J: TRBJ2-1
V: TRBV19
CDR3: CASSITVSYNEQFF
DNA: TGTGCCAGTAGTATTACAGTTTCCTACAATGAGCAGTTCTTC

size: few
D: NA
J: TRBJ2-5
V: TRBV5-1
CDR3: CASSPGAGETQYF
DNA: TGCGCCAGCAGTCCGGGGGCGGGAGAGACCCAGTACTTC

size: NA
D: NA
J: TRBJ2-2
V: TRBV12-3/TRBV12-4
CDR3: CASRIAETNTGELFF
DNA: TGTGCCAGCAGGATAGCGGAAACGAACACCGGGGAGCTGTTTTTT

size: NA
D: NA
J: TRBJ1-4
V: TRBV20-1
CDR3: CSARDAEGHEKLFF
DNA: TGCAGTGCTAGAGATGCAGAGGGGCATGAAAAACTGTTTTTT

size: NA
D: NA
J: TRBJ2-1
V: TRBV5-1
CDR3: CASSMERPYNEQFF
DNA: TGCGCCAGCAGCATGGAACGACCCTACAATGAGCAGTTCTTC

size: few
D: NA
J: TRBJ2-7
V: TRBV10-3
CDR3: CAISEGSRVHEQYF
DNA: TGTGCCATCAGTGAAGGCTCTCGCGTCCACGAGCAGTACTTC